The 28 T cell receptor beta chains presented below share a single source sample, sequenced in a study of T-cell reconstitution after alpha-beta-depleted transplantation in children. During its preparation, the TCRbeta library received unique molecular identifiers. MiXCR, applied by TCRdb to the PCR reads, yields one record per CDR3 protein. The sample shows hundreds of thousands of distinct CDR3 sequences, roughly 17% of them seen only once. The sequencing here drew on PBMCs from the stem cell graft donor, taken from the stem cell graft. The receptors stem from a human donor who donated a stem cell graft to a child with acute myeloid leukemia.

The J gene is TRBJ2-5, the V gene TRBV29-1, with D tentatively TRBD2 (5 bases). Germline V gene lookup returns CDR1 SQVTM and CDR2 ANQGSEA. With 3 bases removed from V and 5 bases from J, the gap between germline ends came to 10 bases. This CDR3 region has 12 residues. The CDR3 sequence is CSVELGSETQYF. DNA for the CDR3: TGCAGCGTTGAGCTTGGGAGCGAGACCCAGTACTTC. The entire variable domain, with the rest obtained from reference TRBV29-1 and TRBJ2-5, is as follows: SAVISQKPSRDICQRGTSLTIQCQVDSQVTMMFWYRQQPGQSLTLIATANQGSEATYESGFVIDKFPISRPNLTFSTLTVSNMSPEDSSIYLCSVELGSETQYFGPGTRLLVL.

On this clonotype itself: This clone may be a read error of a much larger clone one base away. The chain carries TRBV20-1 and TRBJ2-5; possibly TRBD2 for D (7 bases). Trimming took 6 bases from V and 8 from J, leaving 22 bases between them. This CDR3 spans 14 amino acids. CDR1 is DFQATT and CDR2 is SNEGSKA in the germline V gene (reference sequence). CDR3 region: CSARGGGKGDTQYF. CDR3 DNA sequence: TGCAGTGCACGAGGGGGGGGGAAGGGTGATACCCAGTACTTC.

This clonotype came up many times. V gene TRBV9 combines with J gene TRBJ1-2; no clear D. Per the germline V gene, CDR1 is SGDLS and CDR2 is YYNGEE. CDR3 length equals 15 residues. With 6 bases removed from V and 3 bases from J, the gap between germline ends came to 18 bases. Here the CDR3 reads CASTPAGSEDYGYTF. DNA for the CDR3: TGTGCCAGCACCCCCGCCGGGAGTGAGGACTATGGCTACACCTTC.

This clonotype was found a few times. This CDR3 is CASSLDVQSGNQPQHF. CDR3 DNA sequence: TGTGCCAGCAGTTTGGACGTACAGTCCGGCAATCAGCCCCAGCATTTT. V and J are TRBV28 and TRBJ1-5; D uncertain. The CDR3 spans 16 residues. Trimming stripped 3 bases from V and 2 bases from J, with 14 bases between. CDR1 is MDHEN and CDR2 is SYDVKM in the germline V gene.

At least ten counts were recorded for this clonotype. The chain carries TRBV4-2 and TRBJ2-5; D uncertain. The CDR3 spans 15 residues. Germline lookup yields CDR1 LGHNA and CDR2 YNFKEQ. Deletions cut 0 bases from V and 5 bases from J, with 13 bases between. Written as DNA, the CDR3 is TGTGCCAGCAGCCAAGATGGCGCTATCTTGGAGACCCAGTACTTC. Encoded protein: CASSQDGAILETQYF.

In its sample, this clonotype was seen a few times. The J gene is TRBJ1-4, the V gene TRBV6-5; TRBD1 matches at 8 bases. With 0 bases clipped from V and 8 bases from J, the junction kept 5 bases outside the gene matches. Germline lookup yields CDR1 MNHEY and CDR2 SVGAGI. CDR3 length: 15 amino acids. The CDR3 sequence is CASSYSNRGSEKLFF. The CDR3 nucleotides read TGTGCCAGCAGTTACTCGAACAGGGGGTCCGAAAAACTGTTTTTT.

This clonotype occurred many times. The V call is TRBV20-1, the J call TRBJ1-1, with D maybe TRBD1 (6 bases). Per the germline V gene, CDR1 is DFQATT and CDR2 is SNEGSKA (reference sequence). The germline V and J ends were trimmed by 5 bases and 1 base, with 17 bases remaining between them. This CDR3 comprises 15 residues. The CDR3 here is CSAGGIRGTNTEAFF. The CDR3 DNA follows: TGCAGTGCTGGAGGGATCAGGGGAACGAACACTGAAGCTTTCTTT.

The CDR3 DNA is TGTGCCAGCAGTTTAGGCAGAGTTGCAACTAATGAAAAACTGTTTTTT. Translating it yields CASSLGRVATNEKLFF. This chain uses TRBV12-3 or TRBV12-4 with TRBJ1-4; D gene uncertain. V shed 1 base and J shed 0 bases, with 9 bases lying between them. The CDR3 runs to 16 residues.

On this clonotype: A read error is possible here, since a much larger clone lies one base away. As DNA, the CDR3 is TGTGCCATCAGAACCGGGACTAGCGGCGACAATGAGCAGTTCTTC. It specifies CAIRTGTSGDNEQFF. This chain uses TRBV10-3 with TRBJ2-1; 11 bases are shared with TRBD2. Germline V lookup: CDR1 ENHRY, CDR2 SYGVKD. The V segment lost 6 bases and the J segment 5 bases; nucleotides outside the gene matches: 6. This CDR3 is 15 amino acids long.

This clonotype was recorded at least ten times. The chain carries TRBV20-1 and TRBJ1-3; perhaps TRBD1 as D (6 bases). Germline values: CDR1 DFQATT, CDR2 SNEGSKA (reference sequence). The CDR3 totals 15 residues. Deletions cut 3 bases from V and 3 bases from J, with 15 bases between. The CDR3 DNA reads TGCAGTGCTAGGAGAGGGGGGATAGATGGAAACACCATATATTTT. Protein: CSARRGGIDGNTIYF.

This clonotype was recorded at least ten times. The V gene is TRBV20-1, the J gene TRBJ2-2; no clear D gene. This CDR3 comprises 11 residues. Germline CDR1 is DFQATT and CDR2 is SNEGSKA (reference sequence). Trimming left V 6 bases short and J 3 bases short, with 5 bases between. The CDR3 region has the DNA TGCAGTGCCAAATACACCGGGGAGCTGTTTTTT. Translating it yields CSAKYTGELFF.

In this sample, this clonotype turned up many times. This chain uses TRBV20-1 with TRBJ2-7, with 7 bases lining up with TRBD1. The CDR3 covers 12 residues. Trimming took 5 bases from V and 5 from J; bases not matched to a gene: 6. CDR1 and CDR2 from the germline V gene are DFQATT and SNEGSKA (reference sequence). The CDR3 loop reads CSAQTGDDEQYV. DNA for the CDR3: TGCAGTGCTCAAACAGGGGATGACGAGCAGTACGTC.

This clonotype appeared many times. The chain has TRBV4-2 and TRBJ2-5; TRBD2 is a possible D gene (7 bases). The CDR3 consists of 16 residues. Deletions cut 1 base from V and 4 bases from J, with 16 bases between. The germline V gene has CDR1 LGHNA and CDR2 YNFKEQ. The CDR3 bases are TGTGCCAGCAGCCAAGGGGACGGGGGGCCTCCAGAGACCCAGTACTTC. Translation: CASSQGDGGPPETQYF.

The rearrangement uses TRBV4-1 and TRBJ2-3; 12 bases are a match to TRBD2. After removal of 2 bases from V and 2 bases from J, the junction contained 5 bases not matched to a gene. This CDR3 has 17 residues. CDR1 is MGHRA and CDR2 is YSYEKL in the germline V gene. Here the CDR3 DNA reads TGCGCCAGCAGCCAACAACGACTAGCGGGGGACACAGATACGCAGTATTTT. Translating it yields CASSQQRLAGDTDTQYF.

This clonotype was seen at least ten times. Written as DNA, the CDR3 is TGTGCCAGCAGGGGGACAGTTCAGTTCTTC. Protein: CASRGTVQFF. The chain has TRBV27 and TRBJ2-1, with 7 positions matching TRBD1. This CDR3 comprises 10 residues. Unmatched junction bases numbered 3, after V lost 6 bases and J lost 13 bases. Germline CDR1 MNHEY, CDR2 SMNVEV (reference sequence).

The chain joins TRBV5-1 to TRBJ2-1; 9 bases align to TRBD1. Germline V gene sequence: CDR1 SGHRS, CDR2 YFSETQ. With 2 bases clipped from V and 6 bases from J, the junction kept 6 bases outside the gene matches. This CDR3 has 15 amino acids. The CDR3 sequence: CASSFPPGQGNEQFF. The DNA for the CDR3 is TGCGCCAGCAGCTTCCCGCCGGGACAGGGCAATGAGCAGTTCTTC.

The V call is TRBV21-1, the J call TRBJ1-2; whether TRBD1, the table's D call, matches the DNA was not checked. TRBV21-1 is deemed a pseudogene. This CDR3 contains 16 residues. CDR3 region: CASSPRDGLGYYGYTF. The CDR3 DNA sequence: TGTGCCAGCAGCCCCCGGGACGGCCTGGGGTACTATGGCTACACCTTC.

The gene calls are TRBV7-9 and TRBJ2-7, with 7 bases that match TRBD1. Trimming took 5 bases from V and 6 from J; bases not matched to a gene: 4. The CDR3 contains 12 residues. Per germline, CDR1 SEHNR and CDR2 FQNEAQ (reference sequence). DNA for the CDR3: TGTGCCAGCAGCGCCGACAGGGCCGAGCAGTACTTC. Protein product: CASSADRAEQYF.

V and J are TRBV7-2 and TRBJ1-6; 7 bases fit TRBD1. Losses at the gene ends were 3 bases for V and 10 bases for J; bases not matched to a gene: 6. The germline gives CDR1 SGHTA, CDR2 FQGNSA. The CDR3 consists of 14 residues. CDR3 sequence (DNA): TGTGCCAGCAGCTTCACAGGGGAAGGCTCACCCCTCCACTTT. Amino acids: CASSFTGEGSPLHF. Full variable domain (missing parts from reference TRBV7-2 and TRBJ1-6): GAGVSQSPSNKVTEKGKDVELRCDPISGHTALYWYRQSLGQGLEFLIYFQGNSAPDKSGLPSDRFSAERTGGSVSTLTIQRTQQEDSAVYLCASSFTGEGSPLHFGNGTRLTVT.

Written as DNA, the CDR3 is TGTGCCAGCAGTATAGCCGGGACACACCCGAGCTACGAGCAGTACTTC. Protein sequence: CASSIAGTHPSYEQYF. J is TRBJ2-7 and V is TRBV27, with D perhaps matching TRBD1 (6 bases). Trimming took 5 bases from V and 3 from J, leaving 20 bases between them. The germline V gene encodes CDR1 MNHEY and CDR2 SMNVEV (reference sequence). This CDR3 is built from 16 residues.

This clonotype has only a few counts. The CDR3 sequence: CASSKGGRPQETQYF. The CDR3 DNA sequence: TGTGCCAGCAGCAAAGGGGGACGCCCCCAAGAGACCCAGTACTTC. This sequence joins TRBV21-1 and TRBJ2-5; the listed D gene, TRBD1, was not tested against the DNA. TRBV21-1 is annotated as a pseudogene. The CDR3 sequence is 15 residues long.

This clonotype has at least ten counts. This chain uses TRBV6-4 with TRBJ2-3; D may correspond to TRBD1 or TRBD2 (5 bases each). Germline CDR1 is MRHNA and CDR2 is SNTAGT. CDR3 length: 14 amino acids. V lost 4 bases and J lost 0, with 8 bases in between. CDR3 protein: CASSGGESTDTQYF. The CDR3 DNA reads as TGTGCCAGCAGTGGAGGGGAAAGCACAGATACGCAGTATTTT.

This clonotype was recorded a few times. The genes are TRBV7-8 and TRBJ2-1; TRBD2 matches 9 bases. The CDR3 covers 18 residues. In germline, CDR1 is SGHVS, CDR2 FQNEAQ. The junction had 10 bases not matched to a gene; V was cut back by 4 bases and J by 0 bases. CDR3 loop: CASSSAPGLAGSYNEQFF. As DNA, the CDR3 is TGTGCCAGCAGCTCCGCCCCGGGACTAGCCGGCTCCTACAATGAGCAGTTCTTC. The entire variable domain, with the rest obtained from reference TRBV7-8 and TRBJ2-1, is as follows: GAGVSQSPRYKVAKRGQDVALRCDPISGHVSLFWYQQALGQGPEFLTYFQNEAQLDKSGLPSDRFFAERPEGSVSTLKIQRTQQEDSAVYLCASSSAPGLAGSYNEQFFGPGTRLTVL.

This clonotype was seen repeatedly, ten times or more. The V and J genes are TRBV20-1 and TRBJ2-7; D gene unclear. Trimming left V 4 bases short and J 0 bases short, with 16 bases between. CDR1 is DFQATT, CDR2 SNEGSKA, per germline (reference sequence). The CDR3 runs 15 residues. The DNA for the CDR3 is TGCAGTGCTAATTCCCCCGATTCCAGCTCCTACGAGCAGTACTTC. It translates to CSANSPDSSSYEQYF.

This chain links TRBV12-3 or TRBV12-4 with TRBJ1-3, with D possibly TRBD1 on 6 matching bases. Trimming stripped 4 bases from V and 3 bases from J, with 25 bases between. The length of the CDR3 is 19 residues. CDR3 sequence: CASSSPTDRRGRGGNTIYF. The CDR3, as DNA: TGTGCCAGCAGTTCACCTACGGACAGAAGGGGAAGAGGTGGAAACACCATATATTTT.

This clonotype was observed many times. The chain has TRBV11-2 and TRBJ2-7; D uncertain. V dropped 0 bases and J dropped 3 bases, with 15 bases sitting between them. This CDR3 contains 16 residues. CDR1 and CDR2 (germline): SGHAT, FQNNGV. The CDR3 spells CASSLDSIGFNYEQYF. CDR3 sequence (DNA): TGTGCCAGCAGCTTAGACAGCATCGGCTTCAACTACGAGCAGTACTTC.

This clonotype was counted ten times or more. The rearrangement links TRBV12-5 to TRBJ2-5; D possibly matches TRBD1 or TRBD2 (5 bases each). The germline gives CDR1 LGHNT, CDR2 FRNRAP. V lost 2 bases to trimming and J lost 5 bases, with 21 bases between them. The length of the CDR3 is 17 residues. CDR3 protein: CASGLLLGTKPQETQYF. In DNA, the CDR3 is TGTGCTAGTGGTTTGCTTCTAGGGACCAAGCCGCAGGAGACCCAGTACTTC. Variable domain in full (rest from reference TRBV12-5 and TRBJ2-5): DARVTQTPRHKVTEMGQEVTMRCQPILGHNTVFWYRQTMMQGLELLAYFRNRAPLDDSGMPKDRFSAEMPDATLATLKIQPSEPRDSAVYFCASGLLLGTKPQETQYFGPGTRLLVL.

This clonotype was seen a few times. V gene TRBV7-2 combines with J gene TRBJ2-7, with 9 bases aligning to TRBD2. Germline V gene lookup returns CDR1 SGHTA and CDR2 FQGNSA. The CDR3 consists of 15 residues. J lost 0 bases, V lost 3 bases, and 3 bases had no gene match. The CDR3 DNA follows: TGTGCCAGCAGCTTTGCGCGGGGGGGCTCCTACGAGCAGTACTTC. It translates to CASSFARGGSYEQYF.